Sequencing of this TCR beta chain was carried out in a study of blood T cell repertoires in COVID-19. This CDR3 contains 14 residues. CDR1 and CDR2 (germline): WNHNN, SYGVQD (reference sequence). The ends lost 8 bases at V and 1 base at J; junction bases unmatched: 2. As processed by the authors: Reference gene primer amplification gave estimated nucleated cell counts. The protocol was immunoSEQ multiplex PCR, while the TCRdb copy is restricted to in-frame clones and leaves out a portion. V and J calls and clone size are those listed in that table; D and trimming were worked out from the DNA. The top ten clones hold roughly 12% of a sample with a few hundred thousand clones, 70% to 90% of them seen once.

This sequence originates from a woman aged 45-60 years with COVID-19, enrolled during active disease. What was sequenced was peripheral blood. The gene calls are TRBV10-1 and TRBJ2-3; TRBD2 agrees at 11 bases. For the CDR3, the DNA is TGCGCCAGCTTGACTAGCGGGGGCACAGATACGCAGTATTTT. Translation gives CASLTSGGTDTQYF.